The 5 T cell receptor beta chains below all came from one sample that was sequenced in a study of CD8 T cells in ankylosing spondylitis (dated by TCRdb to the late 2010s). Library preparation used 5' RACE. Sequencing was carried out with an Illumina HiSeq 2500. TCRdb's own reprocessing of the public reads used fastp at Q25 and MiXCR and kept productive beta chains. A single entry per CDR3 protein holds the most common genes and DNA from its merged rows. The sample contains some 250,000 distinct CDR3 sequences, about 24% of them found a single time. 0.5% to 0.75% of the sample lies in the top ten. Source material: blood, either unsorted or a sorted T cell fraction (not recorded which). The receptors were sampled from a male donor with ankylosing spondylitis or in good health (not recorded which).

This clonotype has only a few counts. The J gene is TRBJ2-7, the V gene TRBV20-1; no firm D call. Trimming took 5 bases from V and 7 from J, leaving 15 bases between them. The CDR3 is made up of 12 amino acids. Germline CDR1 reads DFQATT; CDR2 reads SNEGSKA (reference sequence). In DNA form, the CDR3 reads TGCAGTGCTCCGGCCACCCTCGGGGAGCAGTACTTC. This translates into CSAPATLGEQYF.

This chain links TRBV20-1 with TRBJ2-3, with TRBD2 identical over 9 bases. V lost 0 bases to trimming and J lost 2 bases; unmatched junction nucleotides: 12. The CDR3 extends over 18 amino acids. Germline CDR1 DFQATT, CDR2 SNEGSKA (reference sequence). The CDR3 sequence is CSARDRRISGGSTDTQYF. CDR3 nucleotides: TGCAGTGCTAGAGATCGAAGGATAAGCGGGGGGTCCACAGATACGCAGTATTTT.

This clonotype showed up just a few times. V gene TRBV20-1 combines with J gene TRBJ1-6; D gene unclear. The CDR3 contains 13 residues. From germline, CDR1 is DFQATT and CDR2 SNEGSKA (reference sequence). Trimming pared 6 bases from V and 4 bases from J, leaving 10 bases between. The CDR3 DNA follows: TGCAGTGCCCTGAGCCAGTATAATTCACCCCTCCACTTT. Translated, it gives CSALSQYNSPLHF.

This clonotype was counted a few times. The chain combines TRBV7-2 with TRBJ1-6; D is perhaps TRBD1 (5 bases). Germline CDR1 SGHTA, CDR2 FQGNSA. This CDR3 contains 14 residues. The germline V and J ends were trimmed by 5 bases and 8 bases, with 13 bases remaining between them. The CDR3 spells CASSEPRTHSPLHF. As DNA, the CDR3 is TGTGCCAGCAGCGAACCTAGGACACATTCACCCCTCCACTTT.

This clonotype appeared a few times. The chain couples TRBV11-2 to TRBJ2-7, with 8 bases that match TRBD1. The CDR3 extends over 14 amino acids. The V gene's germline CDR1 is SGHAT and CDR2 FQNNGV. V was clipped by 2 bases and J by 5 bases; unmatched bases: 5. The CDR3 sequence is CASSLTRGHDEQYF. CDR3 bases: TGTGCCAGCAGCTTAACCAGGGGGCATGACGAGCAGTACTTC.